This entry concerns a single T cell receptor (beta chain). It lacks a known antigen. The record has no base qualities; no much larger clone is one base away. These data are taken from a study of CD8 T cell repertoires and HIV-1 epitope variants (dated by TCRdb to about 2020). With regard to the full study: Twenty-five peptides representing autologous and known Gag and Nef epitope variants were each used to stimulate T cells in separate culture wells. The control conditions were a CMV, EBV and flu peptide pool, the Ebola AY9 epitope as a negative control, and a well with no peptide. Tested epitopes included three Gag epitope families and Nef HW9 and YT9. T cells were enriched using the EasySep Human T Cell Enrichment Kit and then co-cultured with an equal number of autologous T cell-negative cells acting as antigen-presenting cells. Cultures were maintained for nine to eleven days in IMDM with gentamicin, and half-media changes adding IL-2, IL-7 and IL-15 were performed on days 3 and 7. An aliquot of 1M T cells was set aside as an uncultured baseline condition, separate from the approximately 80 T cell cultures. Running each culture condition in triplicate, except for one peptide done in duplicate, gave a total of about 75 T cell cultures.

Looking up the germline V gene yields CDR1 SGHDT and CDR2 YYEEEE. The CDR3 contains 16 residues, cysteine and phenylalanine counted. The entry retains the CDR3 DNA only, 48 bases that are in frame from base 1. V ends up 1 base short and J 3 bases short, with an unmatched junction base count of 6. Sequencing of TCR beta CDR3 regions was performed at survey depth on the immunoSEQ platform. The QIAamp DNA micro kit was used to extract genomic DNA from every cultured and uncultured CD8+ T cell population. From the authors' description of their analysis: Samples with fewer than 5,000 productive reads were excluded, resulting in the removal of about 6.5% of the 75 HIV peptide-stimulated cultures. Sequences were trimmed to CDR3 by a MANAFEST web app, and nonproductive sequences, CDR3s under 5 amino acids, and sequences not starting with C or ending with F/W were removed. To count as antigen-specific, a clonotype had to be expanded in at least 2 of 3 replicates compared with the no-peptide control at FDR 0.01, and only within one epitope family. In addition, a specific clonotype needed a frequency at least fivefold higher than in wells stimulated with peptides from other epitope families. TCRdb carries this immuneACCESS record with in-frame sequences only. Its versions omit some clonotypes, under half of them owing to an unresolved V gene in the studies checked, with the rest unexplained. V and J calls and clone size are as listed in that table; D and trimming were resolved from the DNA. This sample holds 2,000 to 2,500 clones; approximately 76% were observed only once. The ten largest clones capture about 40% of the sample.

Paper-wide results and their limitations: The assay identified only TCR beta chains and indicated proliferation in response to antigen, without indicating T cell function or cytokine profile. The study identified eight to ten antigen-specific TCR beta clonotypes, roughly 6 of which appeared to be cross-reactive for autologous or known escape epitope variants. Roughly five clonotypes recognized the Nef KF9 family and one clonotype recognized the HW9 family, while no responses to the TAALDMSHF plasma variant were seen.

The EasySep Human CD8+ T Cell Enrichment Kit was used on day 10 to isolate CD8+ T cells from every culture. The sequenced sample consisted of cultured CD8+ T cells derived from PBMCs. The source of this sequence is a male donor with HIV. The chain is assembled from TRBV5-6 and TRBJ2-5; the junction holds 10 bases that match TRBD2. The DNA sequence is as follows: TGTGCCAGCAGCTTGCTCCTCGGACTAGCGGAAGAGACCCAGTACTTC. This sequence encodes CASSLLLGLAEETQYF.